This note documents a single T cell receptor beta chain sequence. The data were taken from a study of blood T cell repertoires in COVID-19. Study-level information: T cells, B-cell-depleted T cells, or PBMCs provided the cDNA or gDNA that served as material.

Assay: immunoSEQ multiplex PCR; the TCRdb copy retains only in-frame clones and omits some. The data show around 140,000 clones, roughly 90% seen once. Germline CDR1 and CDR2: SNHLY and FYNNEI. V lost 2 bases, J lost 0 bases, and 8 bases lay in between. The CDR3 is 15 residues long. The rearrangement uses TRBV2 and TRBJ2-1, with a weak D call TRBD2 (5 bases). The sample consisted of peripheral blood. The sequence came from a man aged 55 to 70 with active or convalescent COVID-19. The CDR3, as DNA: TGTGCCAGCAGTGAATCGGGGAGCTCCTACAATGAGCAGTTCTTC. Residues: CASSESGSSYNEQFF.